This T cell receptor beta chain appears in the sequencing data of a study of cytomegalovirus exposure and HLA in healthy donors. Study at large: Within the Caucasian-associated ancestry cluster were roughly 81% of the 398 genotyped donors. Study results and caveats: Beyond CMV serostatus, there was no information to go on about immune exposure. Across donors, sequencing depth was assumed by presence/absence analyses to be roughly uniform. Analysis performed later showed TCR beta chains linked to HLA being more clonally expanded than equally common others.

Remarks on this clone: Its antigen is as yet unknown.

Germline CDR1 is SNHLY and CDR2 is FYNNEI. This CDR3 has 13 amino acids. With 7 bases clipped from V and 6 bases from J, the junction kept 4 bases outside the gene matches. A multiplex PCR was run with 60 Vbeta primers and 13 Jbeta primers. TCRdb's table, derived via immunoSEQ multiplex PCR, lists solely in-frame clones and lacks some. The sample data list 45,000 to 65,000 clones. Sequenced material: PBMCs. This clonotype originated in a man younger than 35 in good health and CMV-seropositive. The rearrangement uses TRBV2 and TRBJ2-7; 12 bases align to TRBD2. The CDR3 loop is CASMTSGSLEQYF. The CDR3, as DNA: TGTGCCAGCATGACTAGCGGGAGCCTCGAGCAGTACTTC.